The 8 T cell receptor beta chains below come from one sample, sequenced in a study of T cell clonality in common variable immunodeficiency. Whole-study findings and limits: Reportedly, TCR beta sequences from common variable immunodeficiency showed fewer deletions and N-nucleotide insertions.

Their target antigens are unknown. This table comes from immunoSEQ multiplex PCR, and its TCRdb copy is limited to in-frame clones, with some not included. This sample has 25,000 to 35,000 clones, each found more than once. The sequencing sample was made of peripheral blood mononuclear cells. Receptor source: a human donor with common variable immunodeficiency.

Only a few counts were recorded for this clone. The missing CDR3 end, 3 residues past where the read stops, is filled in from the germline J gene. The J gene is TRBJ2-7, the V gene TRBV5-1; perhaps TRBD1 as D (6 bases). The germline V and J ends were trimmed by 4 bases and 2 bases, with 13 bases remaining between them. Germline V CDR1 and CDR2: SGHRS, YFSETQ. The CDR3 contains 14 residues. The CDR3 protein is CASSQDSLPYEQYF. CDR3 DNA, as far as it was read: TGCGCCAGCAGCCAGGACAGCCTCCCCTACGAG.

The sample holds many counts of this clone. The CDR3 end is not reached by the read, which stops 3 residues before it; the germline J gene fills it in. This chain joins TRBV19 and TRBJ2-5, with TRBD1 identical over 7 bases. Germline V gene sequence: CDR1 LNHDA, CDR2 SQIVND (reference sequence). After removal of 1 base from V and 1 base from J, the junction contained 3 bases not matched to a gene. The CDR3 sequence is 15 residues long. CDR3 protein: CASSIGGTVQETQYF. The part of the CDR3 DNA that was read is TGTGCCAGTAGTATAGGTGGGACAGTCCAAGAGACC.

Points on this clone: The read falls 3 residues short of the CDR3 end, and the missing part is taken from the germline J gene. This rearrangement joins TRBV18 to TRBJ1-2, with 8 bases aligning to TRBD1. V lost 6 bases, J lost 4 bases, and 10 bases stayed unmatched. The CDR3 totals 15 residues. Germline V gives CDR1 KGHSH, CDR2 LQKENI. CDR3 residues: CASSLKDRASYGYTF. The CDR3 DNA, read in part, is TGTGCCAGCTCCCTCAAGGACAGGGCCTCCTATGGC.

This clone was seen ten or more times. The read comes to an end 3 residues before the CDR3 does, leaving the germline J gene to fill in the end. J is TRBJ2-1 and V is TRBV12-3 or TRBV12-4, with 8 bases fitting TRBD1. V lost 3 bases, J lost 8 bases, and 6 bases stayed unmatched. CDR3 length: 14 amino acids. The CDR3 bases that were read are TGTGCCAGCAGTTTTTTTGACAGGGGACATGAG. Protein: CASSFFDRGHE. The CDR3, in full, reads CASSFFDRGHEQFF.

This clone was counted at least ten times. The CDR3 end is not reached by the read, which stops 3 residues before it; the germline J gene fills it in. This chain joins TRBV19 and TRBJ1-6; no reliable D call. CDR1 is LNHDA, CDR2 SQIVND, per germline (reference sequence). Trimming took off 2 bases at V and 5 bases at J, with 7 bases between the two ends. CDR3 length: 14 residues. The part of the CDR3 DNA that was read is TGTGCCAGTAGTATAAGGCATGATAATTCACCC. This translates into CASSIRHDNSP. The whole CDR3 sequence is CASSIRHDNSPLHF.

This clone was found many times. With the read ending 3 residues before the CDR3 end, the germline J gene is used to fill in that end. The chain joins TRBV6-2 or TRBV6-3 to TRBJ2-3; D is unresolved. The CDR3 consists of 15 residues. Germline V lookup: CDR1 MNHEY, CDR2 SVGEGT. The V end lost 0 bases, the J end lost 6 bases, and 13 bases lay between the germline ends. Here the CDR3 reads CASSYSFLSQDTQYF. The sequenced part of the CDR3 DNA is TGTGCCAGCAGTTACTCCTTTCTCTCTCAGGATACG.

At least ten counts were recorded for this clone. The sequence runs out 3 residues before the end of the CDR3; the remainder is reconstructed from the germline J gene. The V call is TRBV11-2, the J call TRBJ2-7, with 8 nucleotides matching TRBD2. The CDR3 length is 15 residues. J was trimmed by 3 bases and V by 0 bases; bases with no gene match: 4. Germline-derived CDR1 and CDR2 are SGHAT and FQNNGV. This CDR3 reads CASSLEAGARYEQYF. Incomplete CDR3 DNA: TGTGCCAGCAGCTTAGAAGCGGGAGCACGCTACGAG.

Turning to this clone: The read finishes 3 residues shy of the CDR3 end, and the germline J gene is used to complete it. The genes are TRBV29-1 and TRBJ2-1; maybe TRBD2 (6 bases). The CDR3 is made up of 12 amino acids. Trimming removed 4 bases at V and 6 bases at J, with 10 bases between. The germline V gene has CDR1 SQVTM and CDR2 ANQGSEA. The CDR3 loop reads CSVVSGGNEQFF. The CDR3 DNA, read in part, is TGCAGCGTTGTATCCGGGGGCAATGAG.